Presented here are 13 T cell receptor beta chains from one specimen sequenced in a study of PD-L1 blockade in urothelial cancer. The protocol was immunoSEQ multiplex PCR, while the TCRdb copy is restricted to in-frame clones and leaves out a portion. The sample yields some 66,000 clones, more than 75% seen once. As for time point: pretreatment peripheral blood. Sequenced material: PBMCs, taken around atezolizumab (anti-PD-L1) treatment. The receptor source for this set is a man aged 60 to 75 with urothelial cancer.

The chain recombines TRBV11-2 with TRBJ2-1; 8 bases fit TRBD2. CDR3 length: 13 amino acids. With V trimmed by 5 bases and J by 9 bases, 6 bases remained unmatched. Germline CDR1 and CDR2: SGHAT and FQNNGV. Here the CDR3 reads CASSRSGGGEQFF. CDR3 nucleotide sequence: TGTGCCAGCAGCCGCAGCGGGGGTGGTGAGCAGTTCTTC.

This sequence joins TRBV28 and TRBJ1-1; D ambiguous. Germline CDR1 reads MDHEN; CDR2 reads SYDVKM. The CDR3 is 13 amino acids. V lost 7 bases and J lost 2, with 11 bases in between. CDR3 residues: CASKLQENTEAFF. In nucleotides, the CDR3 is TGTGCCAGCAAACTACAAGAAAACACTGAAGCTTTCTTT.

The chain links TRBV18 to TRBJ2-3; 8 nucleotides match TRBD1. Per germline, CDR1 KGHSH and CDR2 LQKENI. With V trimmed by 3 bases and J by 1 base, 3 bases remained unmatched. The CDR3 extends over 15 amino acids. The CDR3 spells CASSPDRDRTDTQYF. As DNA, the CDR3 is TGTGCCAGCTCACCGGACAGGGATCGCACAGATACGCAGTATTTT.

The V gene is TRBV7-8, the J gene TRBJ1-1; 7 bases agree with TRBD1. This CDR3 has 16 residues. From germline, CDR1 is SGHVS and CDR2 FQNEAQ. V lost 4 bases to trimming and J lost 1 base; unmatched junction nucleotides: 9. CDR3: CASSSINRGGNTEAFF. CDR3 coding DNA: TGTGCCAGCAGCTCGATCAACAGGGGAGGGAACACTGAAGCTTTCTTT.

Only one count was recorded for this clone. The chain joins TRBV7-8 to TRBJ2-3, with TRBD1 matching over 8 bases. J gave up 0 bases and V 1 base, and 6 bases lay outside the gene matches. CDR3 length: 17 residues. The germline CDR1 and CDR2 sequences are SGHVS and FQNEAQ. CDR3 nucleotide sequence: TGTGCCAGCAGCTTAGGTGGCAGGGGGCCTAGCACAGATACGCAGTATTTT. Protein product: CASSLGGRGPSTDTQYF. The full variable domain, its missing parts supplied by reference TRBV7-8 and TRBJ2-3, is GAGVSQSPRYKVAKRGQDVALRCDPISGHVSLFWYQQALGQGPEFLTYFQNEAQLDKSGLPSDRFFAERPEGSVSTLKIQRTQQEDSAVYLCASSLGGRGPSTDTQYFGPGTRLTVL.

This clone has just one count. The CDR3 is CASSIPSGQVQDTQYF. The CDR3 region has the DNA TGTGCCAGCAGCATACCATCGGGACAGGTACAAGATACGCAGTATTTT. The rearrangement joins TRBV7-2 to TRBJ2-3, with TRBD1 matching 8 bases. Germline V gene lookup returns CDR1 SGHTA and CDR2 FQGNSA. J was trimmed by 5 bases and V by 5 bases; bases with no gene match: 12. The length of the CDR3 is 16 residues.

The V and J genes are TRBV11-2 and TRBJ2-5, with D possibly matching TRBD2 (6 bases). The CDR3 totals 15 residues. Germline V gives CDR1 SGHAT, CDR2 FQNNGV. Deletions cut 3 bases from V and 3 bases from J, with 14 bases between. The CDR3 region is CASSFDGTYEETQYF. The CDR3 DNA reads TGTGCCAGCAGCTTCGACGGGACTTACGAAGAGACCCAGTACTTC.

CDR3 loop: CASSPRTGGWETQYF. The CDR3 DNA sequence: TGTGCCAGCAGCCCGCGGACAGGGGGATGGGAGACCCAGTACTTC. The rearrangement uses TRBV13 and TRBJ2-5; TRBD1 agrees at 10 bases. CDR3 size: 15 residues. Germline V gene data show CDR1 as PRHDT and CDR2 as FYEKMQ (reference sequence). Trimming removed 5 bases from V and 5 bases from J; junction bases left unmatched: 8.

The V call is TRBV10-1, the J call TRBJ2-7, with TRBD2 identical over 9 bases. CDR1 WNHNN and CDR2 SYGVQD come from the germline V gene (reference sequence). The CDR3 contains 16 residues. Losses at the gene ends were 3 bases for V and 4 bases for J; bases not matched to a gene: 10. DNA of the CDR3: TGCGCCAGCAGTGAAGGTTCCGAGCGGGGGGCTTACGAGCAGTACTTC. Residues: CASSEGSERGAYEQYF.

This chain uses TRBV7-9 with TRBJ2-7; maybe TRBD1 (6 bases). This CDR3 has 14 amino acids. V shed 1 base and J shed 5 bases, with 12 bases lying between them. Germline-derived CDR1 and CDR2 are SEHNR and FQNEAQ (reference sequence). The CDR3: CASSLGGPPDEQYF. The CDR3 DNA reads TGTGCCAGCAGCTTAGGGGGGCCCCCTGACGAGCAGTACTTC.

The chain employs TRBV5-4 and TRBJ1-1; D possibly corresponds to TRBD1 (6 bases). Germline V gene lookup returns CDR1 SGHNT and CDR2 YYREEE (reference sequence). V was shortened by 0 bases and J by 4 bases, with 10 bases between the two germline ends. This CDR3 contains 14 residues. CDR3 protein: CASSLDRASTEAFF. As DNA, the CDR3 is TGTGCCAGCAGCTTGGACAGGGCGAGCACTGAAGCTTTCTTT.

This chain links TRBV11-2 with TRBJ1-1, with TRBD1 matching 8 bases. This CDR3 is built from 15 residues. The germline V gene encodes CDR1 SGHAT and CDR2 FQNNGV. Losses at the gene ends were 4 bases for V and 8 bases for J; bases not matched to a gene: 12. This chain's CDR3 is CASSSGPGQGLEAFF. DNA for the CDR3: TGTGCCAGCAGCTCGGGACCTGGACAGGGTCTGGAAGCTTTCTTT.

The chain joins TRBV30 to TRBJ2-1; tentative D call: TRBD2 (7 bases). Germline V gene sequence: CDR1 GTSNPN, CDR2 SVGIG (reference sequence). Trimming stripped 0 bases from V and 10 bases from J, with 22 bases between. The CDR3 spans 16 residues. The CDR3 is CAWSVRRGGESGEQFF. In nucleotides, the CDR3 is TGTGCCTGGAGTGTACGGAGGGGGGGGGAATCCGGGGAGCAGTTCTTC.